Listed below are T cell receptor beta chains from one sample, sequenced in a study of cytomegalovirus exposure and HLA in healthy donors. Only in-frame clones appear in the TCRdb table, and some are missing; sequencing was by immunoSEQ multiplex PCR. The sample lists over 95,000 clones; 70% to 80% were seen once. Input material: PBMCs. The receptor set was obtained from a woman in her thirties or forties in good health and CMV-seropositive. The CDR3 runs from the conserved cysteine through the conserved F or W. D genes are given only for firm matches. The size field is filled for only some rows; it gives once, few, many or a size class.

d_call: NA; j_call: TRBJ1-5; clone_size: NA; cdr3_length: 16; v_call: TRBV7-3; cdr3_aa: CASSFDPNSFHQPQHF; cdr3_nt: TGTGCCAGCAGCTTTGATCCCAACTCCTTTCATCAGCCCCAGCATTTT
d_call: TRBD1; j_call: TRBJ1-6; clone_size: few; cdr3_length: 14; v_call: TRBV7-9; cdr3_aa: CASSAGQGGSPLHF; cdr3_nt: TGTGCCAGCAGCGCCGGACAGGGGGGTTCACCCCTCCACTTT
d_call: TRBD2; j_call: TRBJ2-7; clone_size: NA; cdr3_length: 14; v_call: TRBV6-5; cdr3_aa: CASKAGGRVNEQYF; cdr3_nt: TGTGCCAGCAAGGCTGGAGGGAGGGTTAACGAGCAGTACTTC
d_call: TRBD2; j_call: TRBJ2-3; clone_size: NA; cdr3_length: 15; v_call: TRBV25-1; cdr3_aa: CASSGAGGKRDTQYF; cdr3_nt: TGTGCCAGCAGTGGAGCGGGGGGCAAGAGAGATACGCAGTATTTT
d_call: NA; j_call: TRBJ2-7; clone_size: NA; cdr3_length: 14; v_call: TRBV5-1; cdr3_aa: CASSLDPVSYEQYF; cdr3_nt: TGCGCCAGCAGCTTGGACCCAGTATCCTACGAGCAGTACTTC
d_call: NA; j_call: TRBJ2-3; clone_size: few; cdr3_length: 16; v_call: TRBV7-2; cdr3_aa: CASSARLGGSTDTQYF; cdr3_nt: TGTGCCAGCAGCGCAAGACTAGGTGGCAGCACAGATACGCAGTATTTT
d_call: NA; j_call: TRBJ1-5; clone_size: NA; cdr3_length: 13; v_call: TRBV5-4; cdr3_aa: CASSFGANQPQHF; cdr3_nt: TGTGCCAGCAGCTTTGGAGCCAATCAGCCCCAGCATTTT
d_call: NA; j_call: TRBJ1-1; clone_size: NA; cdr3_length: 16; v_call: TRBV2; cdr3_aa: CASSSTVGGETTEAFF; cdr3_nt: TGTGCCAGCAGCTCCACTGTCGGGGGGGAGACCACTGAAGCTTTCTTT
d_call: NA; j_call: TRBJ1-3; clone_size: NA; cdr3_length: 14; v_call: TRBV9; cdr3_aa: CASSTHGSGNTIYF; cdr3_nt: TGTGCCAGCAGCACCCACGGGTCTGGAAACACCATATATTTT
d_call: NA; j_call: TRBJ1-1; clone_size: NA; cdr3_length: 15; v_call: TRBV5-1; cdr3_aa: CASKEAYSVNTEAFF; cdr3_nt: TGCGCCAGCAAAGAGGCATATTCGGTGAACACTGAAGCTTTCTTT
d_call: NA; j_call: TRBJ1-2; clone_size: NA; cdr3_length: 15; v_call: TRBV18; cdr3_aa: CASSPGLYPAGGYTF; cdr3_nt: TGTGCCAGCTCACCGGGCTTATATCCCGCGGGGGGCTACACCTTC
d_call: NA; j_call: TRBJ1-1; clone_size: NA; cdr3_length: 15; v_call: TRBV5-6; cdr3_aa: CASSFSEGRAPGAFF; cdr3_nt: TGTGCCAGCAGCTTCTCGGAGGGTAGGGCCCCGGGGGCTTTCTTT
d_call: NA; j_call: TRBJ1-1; clone_size: few; cdr3_length: 12; v_call: TRBV7-9; cdr3_aa: CSSSFGGTEAFF; cdr3_nt: TGTTCCAGCAGTTTCGGGGGCACTGAAGCTTTCTTT
d_call: NA; j_call: TRBJ1-3; clone_size: NA; cdr3_length: 13; v_call: TRBV19; cdr3_aa: CASSMFSGNTIYF; cdr3_nt: TGTGCCAGTAGCATGTTCTCTGGAAACACCATATATTTT
d_call: TRBD1; j_call: TRBJ1-4; clone_size: few; cdr3_length: 14; v_call: TRBV10-2; cdr3_aa: CASSERGPNEKLFF; cdr3_nt: TGCGCCAGCAGTGAAAGGGGGCCTAATGAAAAACTGTTTTTT
d_call: NA; j_call: TRBJ1-1; clone_size: few; cdr3_length: 13; v_call: TRBV30; cdr3_aa: CAWSVLGSTEAFF; cdr3_nt: TGTGCCTGGAGTGTACTTGGGAGCACTGAAGCTTTCTTT
d_call: TRBD2; j_call: TRBJ2-1; clone_size: NA; cdr3_length: 17; v_call: TRBV5-4; cdr3_aa: CASSLAGGAGVYNEQFF; cdr3_nt: TGTGCCAGCAGCTTGGCCGGCGGGGCGGGGGTCTACAATGAGCAGTTCTTC